The clone carrying this T cell receptor (beta chain) was counted many times. Its antigen remains unidentified. TCRdb reprocessed the 5' RACE reads with MiXCR, giving one entry per CDR3 protein. The sample records around 120,000 distinct CDR3 sequences, 9% to 15% being singletons. This entry is derived from a study of spatial heterogeneity in lung cancer. Background on the study: Samples came from 72 TRACERx patients with untreated early-stage lung cancer. Beta-chain sequences consistently outnumbered alpha-chain sequences in detection. An average of more than ten raw reads was observed per unique TCR and UMI combination. General study results and limits: Among blood samples, ubiquitous expanded tumor TCRs appeared more at resection than at follow-up.

Time point denoted: blood at routine non-recurrence follow-up after resection. Whole RNA obtained from tumor, nontumor lung or frozen PBMC underwent sequencing without sorting. V was pared by 7 bases and J by 2 bases, with 9 bases of the junction left unmatched. Germline CDR1 and CDR2: ENHRY and SYGVKD. This CDR3 is 15 amino acids long. The sequencing here drew on PBMCs, taken at follow-up. The chain uses TRBV10-3 and TRBJ2-3; 7 positions agree with TRBD2. This receptor was taken from a male donor with early-stage non-small cell lung cancer. CDR3 DNA: TGTGCCATCACCGCCGGGGGGACCGTCACAGATACGCAGTATTTT. Amino acid sequence: CAITAGGTVTDTQYF.